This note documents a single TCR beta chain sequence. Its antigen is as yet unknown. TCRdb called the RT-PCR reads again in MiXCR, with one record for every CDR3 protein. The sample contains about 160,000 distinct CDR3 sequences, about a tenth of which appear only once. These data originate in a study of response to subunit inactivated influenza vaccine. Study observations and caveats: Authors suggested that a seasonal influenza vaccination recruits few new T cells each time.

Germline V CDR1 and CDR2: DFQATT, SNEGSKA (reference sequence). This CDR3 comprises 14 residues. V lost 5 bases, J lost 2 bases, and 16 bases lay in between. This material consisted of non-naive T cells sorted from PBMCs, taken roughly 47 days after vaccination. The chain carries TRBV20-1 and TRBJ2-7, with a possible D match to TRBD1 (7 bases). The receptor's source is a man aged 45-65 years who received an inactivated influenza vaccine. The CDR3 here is CSARESGGPYEQYF. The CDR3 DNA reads TGCAGTGCTCGGGAGTCAGGGGGACCCTACGAGCAGTACTTC.